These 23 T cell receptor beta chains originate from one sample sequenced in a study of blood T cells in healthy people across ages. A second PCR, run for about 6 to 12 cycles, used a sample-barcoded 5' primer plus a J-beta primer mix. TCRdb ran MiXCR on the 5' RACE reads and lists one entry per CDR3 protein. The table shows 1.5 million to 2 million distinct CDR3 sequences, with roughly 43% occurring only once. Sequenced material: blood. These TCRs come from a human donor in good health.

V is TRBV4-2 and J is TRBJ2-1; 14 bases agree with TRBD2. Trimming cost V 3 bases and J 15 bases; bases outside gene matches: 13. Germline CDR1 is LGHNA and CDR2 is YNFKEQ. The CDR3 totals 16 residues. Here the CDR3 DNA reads TGTGCCAGCAGCCACGCCGGGACTAGCGGGGGCTTATACCCGTTCTTC. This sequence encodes CASSHAGTSGGLYPFF.

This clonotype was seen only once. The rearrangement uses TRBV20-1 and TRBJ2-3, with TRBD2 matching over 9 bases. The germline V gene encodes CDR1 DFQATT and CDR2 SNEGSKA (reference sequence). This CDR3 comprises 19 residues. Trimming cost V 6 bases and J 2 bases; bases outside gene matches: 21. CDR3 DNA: TGCAGTGCAACCCCACCTCGACTAGCGGACCTCTCTTACACAGATACGCAGTATTTT. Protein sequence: CSATPPRLADLSYTDTQYF.

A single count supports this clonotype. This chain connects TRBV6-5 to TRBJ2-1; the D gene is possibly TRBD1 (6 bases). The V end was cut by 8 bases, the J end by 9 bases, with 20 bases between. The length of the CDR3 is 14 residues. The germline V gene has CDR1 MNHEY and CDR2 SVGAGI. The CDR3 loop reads CASPPGHSLFEQFF. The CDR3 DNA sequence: TGTGCCAGCCCTCCGGGACATTCCCTTTTTGAGCAGTTCTTC.

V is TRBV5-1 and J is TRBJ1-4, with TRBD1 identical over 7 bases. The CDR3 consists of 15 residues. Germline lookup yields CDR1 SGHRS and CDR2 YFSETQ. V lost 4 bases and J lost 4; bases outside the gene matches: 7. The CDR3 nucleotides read TGCGCCAGCAGCGACTCAGGGGGGAATAATGAAAAACTGTTTTTT. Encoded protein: CASSDSGGNNEKLFF.

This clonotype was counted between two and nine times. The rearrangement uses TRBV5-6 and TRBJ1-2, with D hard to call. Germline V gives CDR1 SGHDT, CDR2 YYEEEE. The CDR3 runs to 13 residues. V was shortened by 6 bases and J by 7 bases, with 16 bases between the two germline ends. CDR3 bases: TGTGCCAGCAACCGGATACGGGAGAGTGGCTACACCTTC. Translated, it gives CASNRIRESGYTF. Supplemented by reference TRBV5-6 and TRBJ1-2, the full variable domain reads DAGVTQSPTHLIKTRGQQVTLRCSPKSGHDTVSWYQQALGQGPQFIFQYYEEEERQRGNFPDRFSGHQFPNYSSELNVNALLLGDSALYLCASNRIRESGYTFGSGTRLTVV.

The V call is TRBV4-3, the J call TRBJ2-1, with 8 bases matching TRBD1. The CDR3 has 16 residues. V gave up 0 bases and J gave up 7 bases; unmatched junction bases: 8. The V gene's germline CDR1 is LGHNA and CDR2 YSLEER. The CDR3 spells CASSQEAGQGANEQFF. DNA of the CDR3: TGCGCCAGCAGCCAAGAGGCCGGGCAGGGGGCGAATGAGCAGTTCTTC.

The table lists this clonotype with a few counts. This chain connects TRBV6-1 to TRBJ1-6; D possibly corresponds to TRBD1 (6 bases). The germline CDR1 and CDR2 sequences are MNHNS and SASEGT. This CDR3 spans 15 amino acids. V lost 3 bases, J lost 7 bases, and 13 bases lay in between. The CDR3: CASSETGGRNSPLHF. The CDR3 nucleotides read TGTGCCAGCAGTGAGACAGGCGGGCGGAATTCACCCCTCCACTTT.

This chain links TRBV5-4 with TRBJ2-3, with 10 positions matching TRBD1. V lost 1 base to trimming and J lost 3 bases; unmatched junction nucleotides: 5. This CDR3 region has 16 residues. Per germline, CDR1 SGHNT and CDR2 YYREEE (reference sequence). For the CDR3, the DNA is TGTGCCAGCAGCTTGCCCCCGGGACAGGGGACAGATACGCAGTATTTT. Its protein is CASSLPPGQGTDTQYF.

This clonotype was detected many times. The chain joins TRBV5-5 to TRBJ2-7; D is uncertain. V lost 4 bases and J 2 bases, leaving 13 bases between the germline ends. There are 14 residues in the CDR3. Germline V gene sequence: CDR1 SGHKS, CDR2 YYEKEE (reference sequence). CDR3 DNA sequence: TGTGCCAGCAGCGAAAGGAGTATCACCTACGAGCAGTACTTC. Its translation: CASSERSITYEQYF.

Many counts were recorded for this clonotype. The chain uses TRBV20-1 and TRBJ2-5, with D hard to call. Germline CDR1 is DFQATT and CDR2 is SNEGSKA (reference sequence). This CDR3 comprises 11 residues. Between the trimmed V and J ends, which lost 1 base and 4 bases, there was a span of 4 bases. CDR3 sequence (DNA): TGCAGTGCTAGAGTGATAGAGACCCAGTACTTC. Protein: CSARVIETQYF.

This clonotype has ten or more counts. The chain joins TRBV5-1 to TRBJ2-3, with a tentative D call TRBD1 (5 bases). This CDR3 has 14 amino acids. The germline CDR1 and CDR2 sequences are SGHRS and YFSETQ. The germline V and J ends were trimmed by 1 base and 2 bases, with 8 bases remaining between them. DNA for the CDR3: TGCGCCAGCAGCTTGCAGGGCGCCACAGATACGCAGTATTTT. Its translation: CASSLQGATDTQYF.

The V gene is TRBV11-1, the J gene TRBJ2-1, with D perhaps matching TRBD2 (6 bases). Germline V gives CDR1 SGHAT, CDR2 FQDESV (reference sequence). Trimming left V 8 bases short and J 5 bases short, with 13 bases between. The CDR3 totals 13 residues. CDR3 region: CASARPGDNEQFF. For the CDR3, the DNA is TGTGCCAGCGCTCGTCCGGGGGACAATGAGCAGTTCTTC.

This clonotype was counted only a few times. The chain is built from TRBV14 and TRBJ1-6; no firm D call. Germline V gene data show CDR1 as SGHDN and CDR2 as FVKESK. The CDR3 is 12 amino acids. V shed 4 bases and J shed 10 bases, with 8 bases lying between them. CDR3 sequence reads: CASSPTASPLHF. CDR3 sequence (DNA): TGTGCCAGCAGCCCGACTGCGTCACCCCTCCACTTT.

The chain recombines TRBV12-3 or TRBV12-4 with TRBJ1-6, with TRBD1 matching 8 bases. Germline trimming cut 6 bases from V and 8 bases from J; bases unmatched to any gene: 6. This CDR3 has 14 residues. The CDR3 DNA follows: TGTGCCAGCAGCCCACCAGGGGGCTATTCACCCCTCCACTTT. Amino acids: CASSPPGGYSPLHF.

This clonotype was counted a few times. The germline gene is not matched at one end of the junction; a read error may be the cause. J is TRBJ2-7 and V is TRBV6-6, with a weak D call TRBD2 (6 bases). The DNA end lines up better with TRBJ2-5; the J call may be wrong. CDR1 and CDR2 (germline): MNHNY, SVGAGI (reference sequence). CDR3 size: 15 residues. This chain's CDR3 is CTSSYSPSDGETQYF. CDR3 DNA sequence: TGTACCAGCAGTTATAGTCCTAGCGACGGAGAGACCCAGTACTTC.

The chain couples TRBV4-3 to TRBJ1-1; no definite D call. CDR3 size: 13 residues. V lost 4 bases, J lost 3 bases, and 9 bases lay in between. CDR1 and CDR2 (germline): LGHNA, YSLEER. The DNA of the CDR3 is TGCGCCAGCAGCCTTGGAATAGACACTGAAGCTTTCTTT. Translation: CASSLGIDTEAFF.

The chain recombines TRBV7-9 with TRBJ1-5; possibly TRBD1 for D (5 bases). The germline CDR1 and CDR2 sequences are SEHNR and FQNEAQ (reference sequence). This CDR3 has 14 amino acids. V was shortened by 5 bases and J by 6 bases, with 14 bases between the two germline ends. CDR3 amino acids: CASSPGGEGQPQHF. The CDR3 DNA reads TGTGCCAGCAGCCCGGGGGGTGAGGGTCAGCCCCAGCATTTT.

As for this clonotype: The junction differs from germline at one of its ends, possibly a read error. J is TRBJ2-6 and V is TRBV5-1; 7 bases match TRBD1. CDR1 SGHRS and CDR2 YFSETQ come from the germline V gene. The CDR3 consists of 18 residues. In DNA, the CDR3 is TGCGCCAGCAGCCTTCTTGGGACAGTCCAAACTGGGGCCAATGTCCTGACTTTC. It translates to CASSLLGTVQTGANVLTF.

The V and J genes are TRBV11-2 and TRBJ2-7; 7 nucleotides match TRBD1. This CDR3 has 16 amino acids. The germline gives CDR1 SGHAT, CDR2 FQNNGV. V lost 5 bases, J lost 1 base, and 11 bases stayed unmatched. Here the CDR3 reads CASSPWDRGESYEQYF. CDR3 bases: TGTGCCAGCAGCCCCTGGGACAGAGGCGAATCCTACGAGCAGTACTTC.

As DNA, the CDR3 is TGTGCCAGCAGTTACGTGCGACAGGGCCGTGAAGCTTTCTTT. Translating gives CASSYVRQGREAFF. The chain uses TRBV6-2 or TRBV6-3 and TRBJ1-1; TRBD1 aligns across 7 bases. The V gene end was trimmed by 2 bases and the J gene end by 7 bases; junction bases not matched to a gene: 7. The CDR3 length is 14 residues. Per the germline V gene, CDR1 is MNHEY and CDR2 is SVGEGT.

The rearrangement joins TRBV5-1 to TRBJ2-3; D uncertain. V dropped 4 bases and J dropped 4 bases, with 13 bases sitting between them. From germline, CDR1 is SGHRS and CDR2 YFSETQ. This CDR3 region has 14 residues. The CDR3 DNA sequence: TGCGCCAGCAGCCGATGGGCCGCGGCAGATACGCAGTATTTT. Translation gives CASSRWAAADTQYF. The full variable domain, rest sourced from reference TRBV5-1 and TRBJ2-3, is KAGVTQTPRYLIKTRGQQVTLSCSPISGHRSVSWYQQTPGQGLQFLFEYFSETQRNKGNFPGRFSGRQFSNSRSEMNVSTLELGDSALYLCASSRWAAADTQYFGPGTRLTVL.

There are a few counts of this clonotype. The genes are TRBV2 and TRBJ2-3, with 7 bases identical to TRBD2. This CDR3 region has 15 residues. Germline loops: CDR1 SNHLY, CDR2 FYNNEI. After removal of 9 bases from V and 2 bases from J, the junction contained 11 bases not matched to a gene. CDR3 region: CASGGLQIFTDTQYF. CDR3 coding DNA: TGTGCCAGTGGGGGACTACAAATTTTCACAGATACGCAGTATTTT.

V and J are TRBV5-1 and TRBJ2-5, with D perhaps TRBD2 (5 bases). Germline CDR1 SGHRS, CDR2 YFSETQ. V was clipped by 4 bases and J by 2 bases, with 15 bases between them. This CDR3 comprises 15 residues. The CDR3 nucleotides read TGCGCCAGCAGCCTCCAGGACTTCCCACAAGAGACCCAGTACTTC. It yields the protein CASSLQDFPQETQYF.